Following are 18 T cell receptor beta chains from one sample sequenced in a study of blood T cell repertoires in COVID-19. Assay: immunoSEQ multiplex PCR; the TCRdb copy retains only in-frame clones and omits some. Of about 260,000 clones listed, approximately 85% were seen once; the top ten hold 13%. Sequenced material: peripheral blood. The receptor source for this set is a human donor in a cohort sampled during active COVID-19.

The chain uses TRBV27 and TRBJ2-1, with D possibly matching TRBD1 (5 bases). The ends were cut back, 3 bases at V and 9 bases at J, with 12 bases in the middle. CDR3 size: 13 residues. Per germline, CDR1 MNHEY and CDR2 SMNVEV (reference sequence). The CDR3: CASSFKGVFEQFF. The DNA for the CDR3 is TGTGCCAGCAGTTTTAAAGGGGTCTTTGAGCAGTTCTTC.

The V and J genes are TRBV7-3 and TRBJ2-3; D unclear. Looked up from germline, CDR1 is SGHTA and CDR2 is FQGTGA. The CDR3 spans 12 residues. The germline V and J ends were trimmed by 3 bases and 3 bases, with 4 bases remaining between them. The CDR3 DNA is TGTGCCAGCAGCTTTTCAACAGATACGCAGTATTTT. Protein: CASSFSTDTQYF.

The chain employs TRBV19 and TRBJ1-2; D remains unclear. The CDR3 runs to 14 residues. Germline values: CDR1 LNHDA, CDR2 SQIVND (reference sequence). V lost 3 bases to trimming and J lost 2 bases, with 10 bases between them. This CDR3 is CASSITGSNYGYTF. CDR3 in DNA: TGTGCCAGTAGTATCACTGGTTCCAACTATGGCTACACCTTC.

V gene TRBV4-1 combines with J gene TRBJ2-1; 8 nucleotides match TRBD2. The V gene end was trimmed by 4 bases and the J gene end by 2 bases; junction bases not matched to a gene: 4. Per germline, CDR1 MGHRA and CDR2 YSYEKL. The CDR3 length is 15 residues. CDR3 coding DNA: TGCGCCAGCAGCCTGGGACTAGGCGCCTACAATGAGCAGTTCTTC. This gives the protein CASSLGLGAYNEQFF.

This chain joins TRBV9 and TRBJ1-1; perhaps TRBD1 as D (6 bases). Trimming pared 2 bases from V and 4 bases from J, leaving 15 bases between. Looked up from germline, CDR1 is SGDLS and CDR2 is YYNGEE. This CDR3 has 15 amino acids. In DNA, the CDR3 is TGTGCCAGCAGCGTGGGGGTACAGGGATCCACTGAAGCTTTCTTT. It translates to CASSVGVQGSTEAFF.

The chain couples TRBV6-5 to TRBJ1-6; a possible D gene is TRBD1 (5 bases). The V and J ends lost 2 bases and 9 bases respectively, with 11 bases between them. The CDR3 has 14 amino acids. Germline V gene data show CDR1 as MNHEY and CDR2 as SVGAGI. The DNA of the CDR3 is TGTGCCAGCAGTTACCAAGGGGTCGGTTCACCCCTCCACTTT. Encoded protein: CASSYQGVGSPLHF.

The chain combines TRBV14 with TRBJ2-5; 8 positions match TRBD1. Germline CDR1 SGHDN, CDR2 FVKESK. The junction had 5 bases not matched to a gene; V was cut back by 4 bases and J by 1 base. CDR3 length: 15 residues. This chain's CDR3 is CASSLLDRAQETQYF. The CDR3 DNA sequence: TGTGCCAGCAGCCTCTTGGACAGGGCCCAAGAGACCCAGTACTTC.

In the case of this clone: One junction end does not reproduce the germline sequence, and a read error may be involved. The J gene is TRBJ2-1, the V gene TRBV11-3; 13 bases are shared with TRBD2. CDR3 size: 12 residues. Germline V gene sequence: CDR1 SGHNT, CDR2 YENEEA. The DNA for the CDR3 is TGTGCCAGCAGCTTAGGGACTAGCGGGAGAATCTTC. Amino acid sequence: CASSLGTSGRIF.

The count of this clone is one. The V call is TRBV9, the J call TRBJ1-4; 7 positions agree with TRBD1. Germline V gene sequence: CDR1 SGDLS, CDR2 YYNGEE. After removal of 4 bases from V and 8 bases from J, the junction contained 14 bases not matched to a gene. The CDR3 extends over 16 amino acids. The CDR3 reads CASSPFEAGGAEKLFF. CDR3 nucleotides: TGTGCCAGCAGCCCATTCGAGGCAGGGGGAGCAGAAAAACTGTTTTTT.

The rearrangement uses TRBV5-5 and TRBJ2-1; 8 positions agree with TRBD1. The V gene's germline CDR1 is SGHKS and CDR2 YYEKEE (reference sequence). CDR3 length equals 15 residues. J lost 1 base, V lost 3 bases, and 3 bases had no gene match. The CDR3 protein is CASSSGTGSYNEQFF. The CDR3 DNA sequence: TGTGCCAGCAGCTCCGGGACAGGATCCTACAATGAGCAGTTCTTC. Complete variable domain (other parts from reference TRBV5-5 and TRBJ2-1): DAGVTQSPTHLIKTRGQQVTLRCSPISGHKSVSWYQQVLGQGPQFIFQYYEKEERGRGNFPDRFSARQFPNYSSELNVNALLLGDSALYLCASSSGTGSYNEQFFGPGTRLTVL.

The chain recombines TRBV7-2 with TRBJ2-1; D call uncertain. Germline CDR1 is SGHTA and CDR2 is FQGNSA. V shed 0 bases and J shed 7 bases, with 19 bases lying between them. The CDR3 extends over 17 amino acids. The CDR3 DNA is TGTGCCAGCAGCTTAGCGGGCCAGTTAATAGTAAGGAATGAGCAGTTCTTC. Its protein product is CASSLAGQLIVRNEQFF.

The V and J genes are TRBV18 and TRBJ2-7; the D gene is possibly TRBD2 (6 bases). The CDR3 has 14 residues. V was pared by 2 bases and J by 7 bases, with 15 bases between. Per the germline V gene, CDR1 is KGHSH and CDR2 is LQKENI. The CDR3, as DNA: TGTGCCAGCTCACCAGCACGGGGAGGCTTGGAGCAGTACTTC. Translated, it gives CASSPARGGLEQYF.

The V gene is TRBV19, the J gene TRBJ2-2; 16 bases line up with TRBD2. J gave up 7 bases and V 4 bases, and 6 bases lay outside the gene matches. The germline gives CDR1 LNHDA, CDR2 SQIVND (reference sequence). The CDR3 extends over 17 amino acids. As DNA, the CDR3 is TGTGCCAGTAGTAAAGGGACTAGCGGGAGGGTTGACGGGGAGCTGTTTTTT. Its protein product is CASSKGTSGRVDGELFF.

J is TRBJ2-1 and V is TRBV6-2 or TRBV6-3, with D perhaps TRBD1 (6 bases). The germline V gene encodes CDR1 MNHEY and CDR2 SVGEGT. The CDR3 covers 15 residues. Trimming left V 2 bases short and J 3 bases short, with 11 bases between. The CDR3 spells CASSYRAGVYNEQFF. CDR3 DNA: TGTGCCAGCAGTTACCGGGCAGGGGTCTACAATGAGCAGTTCTTC.

This clone was recorded only once. This chain uses TRBV6-2 or TRBV6-3 with TRBJ2-5; D not certain. The CDR3 spans 14 residues. CDR1 is MNHEY and CDR2 is SVGEGT in the germline V gene. Trimming left V 5 bases short and J 4 bases short, with 14 bases between. CDR3 loop: CASSNPGLVETQYF. The CDR3 DNA reads TGTGCCAGCAGTAACCCCGGGTTGGTAGAGACCCAGTACTTC.

V usage is TRBV5-6 and J usage is TRBJ1-2; the match to TRBD1 covers 10 bases. After removal of 4 bases from V and 2 bases from J, the junction contained 2 bases not matched to a gene. CDR1 and CDR2 from the germline V gene are SGHDT and YYEEEE. The CDR3 extends over 14 amino acids. The CDR3 DNA sequence: TGTGCCAGCAGCACGGACAGGGGGAACTATGGCTACACCTTC. Its protein product is CASSTDRGNYGYTF.

This clone was seen a handful of times. The chain recombines TRBV27 with TRBJ2-2, with 7 bases matching TRBD2. Per germline, CDR1 MNHEY and CDR2 SMNVEV (reference sequence). After removal of 5 bases from V and 7 bases from J, the junction contained 10 bases not matched to a gene. CDR3 length: 15 amino acids. CDR3 sequence (DNA): TGTGCCAGCAGTGAATGGGGGAGGGCCATCGGGGAGCTGTTTTTT. Residues: CASSEWGRAIGELFF.

V is TRBV7-2 and J is TRBJ2-3, with 8 bases that match TRBD2. Germline assignment: CDR1 SGHTA and CDR2 FQGNSA. CDR3 length equals 15 residues. V gave up 5 bases and J gave up 1 base; unmatched junction bases: 5. In DNA, the CDR3 is TGTGCCAGCAGCCGTAGCGGGACCCGCACAGATACGCAGTATTTT. Translated: CASSRSGTRTDTQYF.